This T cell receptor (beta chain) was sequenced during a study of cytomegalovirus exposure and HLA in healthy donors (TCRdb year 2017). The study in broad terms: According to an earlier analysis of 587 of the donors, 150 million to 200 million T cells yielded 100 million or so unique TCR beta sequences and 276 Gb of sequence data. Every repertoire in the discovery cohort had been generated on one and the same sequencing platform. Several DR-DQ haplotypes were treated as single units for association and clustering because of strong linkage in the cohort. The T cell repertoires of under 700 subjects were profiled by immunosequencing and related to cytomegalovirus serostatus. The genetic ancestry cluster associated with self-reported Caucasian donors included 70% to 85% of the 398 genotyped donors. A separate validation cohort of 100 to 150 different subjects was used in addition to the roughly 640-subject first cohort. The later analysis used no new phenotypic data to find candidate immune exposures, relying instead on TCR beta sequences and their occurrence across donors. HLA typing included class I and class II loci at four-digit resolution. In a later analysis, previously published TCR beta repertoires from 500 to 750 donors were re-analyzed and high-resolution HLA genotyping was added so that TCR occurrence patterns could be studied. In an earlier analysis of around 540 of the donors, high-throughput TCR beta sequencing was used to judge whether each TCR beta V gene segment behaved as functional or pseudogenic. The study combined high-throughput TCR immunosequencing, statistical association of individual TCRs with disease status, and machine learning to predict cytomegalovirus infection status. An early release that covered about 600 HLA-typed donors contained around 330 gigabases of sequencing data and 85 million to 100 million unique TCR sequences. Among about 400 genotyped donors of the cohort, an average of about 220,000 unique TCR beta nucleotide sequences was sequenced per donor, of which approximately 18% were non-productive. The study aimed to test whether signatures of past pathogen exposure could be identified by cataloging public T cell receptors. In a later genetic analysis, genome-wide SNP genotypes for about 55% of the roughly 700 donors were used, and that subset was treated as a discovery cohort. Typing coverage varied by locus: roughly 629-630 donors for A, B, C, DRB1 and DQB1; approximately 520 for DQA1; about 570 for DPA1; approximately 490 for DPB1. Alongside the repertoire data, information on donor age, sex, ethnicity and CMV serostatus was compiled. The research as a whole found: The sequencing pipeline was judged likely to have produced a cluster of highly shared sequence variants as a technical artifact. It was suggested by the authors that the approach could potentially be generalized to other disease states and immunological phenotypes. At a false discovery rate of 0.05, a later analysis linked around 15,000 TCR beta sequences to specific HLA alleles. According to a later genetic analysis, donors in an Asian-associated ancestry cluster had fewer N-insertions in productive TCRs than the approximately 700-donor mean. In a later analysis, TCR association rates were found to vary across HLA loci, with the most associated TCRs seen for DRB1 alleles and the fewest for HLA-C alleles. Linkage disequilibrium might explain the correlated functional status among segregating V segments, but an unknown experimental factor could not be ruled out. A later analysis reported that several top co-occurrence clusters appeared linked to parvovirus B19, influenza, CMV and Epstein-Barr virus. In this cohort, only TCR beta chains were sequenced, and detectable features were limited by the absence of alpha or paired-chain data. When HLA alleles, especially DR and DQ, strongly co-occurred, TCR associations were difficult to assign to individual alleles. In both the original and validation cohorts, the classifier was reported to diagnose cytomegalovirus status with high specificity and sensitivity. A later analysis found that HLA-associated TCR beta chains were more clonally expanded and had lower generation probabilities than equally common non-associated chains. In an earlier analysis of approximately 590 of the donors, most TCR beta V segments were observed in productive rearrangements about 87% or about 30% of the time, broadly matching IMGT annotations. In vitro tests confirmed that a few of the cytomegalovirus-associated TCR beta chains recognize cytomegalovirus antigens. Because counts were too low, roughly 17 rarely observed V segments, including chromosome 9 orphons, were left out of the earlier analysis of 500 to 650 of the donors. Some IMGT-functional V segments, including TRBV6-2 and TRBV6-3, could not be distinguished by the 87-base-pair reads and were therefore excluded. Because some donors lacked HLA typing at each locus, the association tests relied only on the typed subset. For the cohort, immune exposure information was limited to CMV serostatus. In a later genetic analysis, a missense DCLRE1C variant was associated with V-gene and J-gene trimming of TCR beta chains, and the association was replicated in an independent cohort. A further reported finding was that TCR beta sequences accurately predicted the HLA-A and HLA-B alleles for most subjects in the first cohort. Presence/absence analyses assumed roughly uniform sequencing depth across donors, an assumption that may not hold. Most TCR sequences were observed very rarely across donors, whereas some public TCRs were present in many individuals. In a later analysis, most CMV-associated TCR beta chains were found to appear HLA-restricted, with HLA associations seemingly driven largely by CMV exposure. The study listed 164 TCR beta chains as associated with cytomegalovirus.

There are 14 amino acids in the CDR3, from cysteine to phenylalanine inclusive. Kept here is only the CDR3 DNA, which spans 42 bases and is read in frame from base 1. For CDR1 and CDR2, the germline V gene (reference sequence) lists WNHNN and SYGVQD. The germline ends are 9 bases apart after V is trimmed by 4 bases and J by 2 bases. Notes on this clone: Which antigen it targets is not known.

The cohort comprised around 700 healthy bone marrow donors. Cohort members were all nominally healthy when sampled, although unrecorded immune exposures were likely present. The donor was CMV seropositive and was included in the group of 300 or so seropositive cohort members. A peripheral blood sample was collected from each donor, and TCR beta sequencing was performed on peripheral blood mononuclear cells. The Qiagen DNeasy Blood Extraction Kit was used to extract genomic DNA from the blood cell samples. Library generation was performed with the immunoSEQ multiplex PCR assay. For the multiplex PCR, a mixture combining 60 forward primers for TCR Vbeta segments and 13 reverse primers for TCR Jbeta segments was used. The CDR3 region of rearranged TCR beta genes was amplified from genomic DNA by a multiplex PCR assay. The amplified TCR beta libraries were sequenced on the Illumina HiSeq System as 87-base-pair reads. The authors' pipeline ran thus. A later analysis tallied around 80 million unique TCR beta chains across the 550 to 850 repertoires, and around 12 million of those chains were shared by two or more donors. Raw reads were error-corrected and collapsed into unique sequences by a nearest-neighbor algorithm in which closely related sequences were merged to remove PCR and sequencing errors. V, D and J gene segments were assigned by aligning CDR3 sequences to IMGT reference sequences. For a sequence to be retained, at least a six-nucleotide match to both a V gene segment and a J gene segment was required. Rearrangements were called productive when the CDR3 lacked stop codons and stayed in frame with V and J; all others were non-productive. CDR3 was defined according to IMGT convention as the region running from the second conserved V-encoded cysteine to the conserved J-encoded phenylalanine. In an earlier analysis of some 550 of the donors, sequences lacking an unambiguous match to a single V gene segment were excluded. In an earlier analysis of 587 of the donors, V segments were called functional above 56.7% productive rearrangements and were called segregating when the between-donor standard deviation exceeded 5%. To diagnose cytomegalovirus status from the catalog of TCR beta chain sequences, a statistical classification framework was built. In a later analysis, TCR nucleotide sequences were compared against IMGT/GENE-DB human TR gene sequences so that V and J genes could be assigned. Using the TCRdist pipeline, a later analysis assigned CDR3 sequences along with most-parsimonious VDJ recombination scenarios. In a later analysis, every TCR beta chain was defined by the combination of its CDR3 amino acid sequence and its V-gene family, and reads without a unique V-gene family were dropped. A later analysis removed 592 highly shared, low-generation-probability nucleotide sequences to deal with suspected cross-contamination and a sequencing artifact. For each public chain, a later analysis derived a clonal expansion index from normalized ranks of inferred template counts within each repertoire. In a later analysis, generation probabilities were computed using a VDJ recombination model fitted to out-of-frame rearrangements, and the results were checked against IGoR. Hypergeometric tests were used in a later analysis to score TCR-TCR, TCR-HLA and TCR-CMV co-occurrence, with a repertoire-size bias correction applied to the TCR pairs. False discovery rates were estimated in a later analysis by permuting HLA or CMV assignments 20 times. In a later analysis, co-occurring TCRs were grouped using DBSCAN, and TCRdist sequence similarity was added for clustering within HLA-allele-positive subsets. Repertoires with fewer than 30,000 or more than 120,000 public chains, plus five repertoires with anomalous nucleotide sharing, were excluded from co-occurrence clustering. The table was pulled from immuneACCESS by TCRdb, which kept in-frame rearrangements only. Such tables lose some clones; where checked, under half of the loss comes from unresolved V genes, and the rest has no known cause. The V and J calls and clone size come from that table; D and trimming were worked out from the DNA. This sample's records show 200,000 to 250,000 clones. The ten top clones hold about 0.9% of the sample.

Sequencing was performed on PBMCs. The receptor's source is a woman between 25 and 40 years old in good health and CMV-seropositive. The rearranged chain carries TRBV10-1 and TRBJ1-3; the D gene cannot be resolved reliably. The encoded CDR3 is CASSATGTGNTIYF. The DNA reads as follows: TGCGCCAGCAGTGCGACGGGAACTGGAAACACCATATATTTT.